The clone carrying this T cell receptor beta chain was found a few times. Its antigen is unknown. Sorted cell numbers of about 17,000 to 1,100,000, with 10%, 30% or 50% RNA, served as input for naive CD8 libraries. Naive CD8 T cells were sorted, and the gate applied was CD8+CD4-CCR7+CD45RA+. MiXCR, run by TCRdb on the PCR reads, gives a single entry per CDR3 protein. The sample carries 63,000 or so distinct CDR3 sequences, 15% to 20% recorded once. These data are taken from a study of molecular identifiers for immune sequencing clone quantification. Study findings and constraints: For highly expanded clones, sizes could be underestimated when identical TCR molecules share a barcode. The study found clones above 20 RNA copies held over 99% of effector molecules and under 1% in naive cells.

The length of the CDR3 is 13 residues. V was cut by 5 bases and J by 7 bases, with 14 bases left in between. Germline values: CDR1 SGHNT, CDR2 YENEEA. This TCR came from a human donor in good health. Some libraries in this study had Jurkat cell RNA spiked in. The chain employs TRBV11-3 and TRBJ1-1; D not certain. Sequenced material: naive CD8+ T cells from blood, with Jurkat cell RNA spiked in. Subset noted: FACS-sorted CD8+CD4-CCR7+CD45RA+ naive T cells. The CDR3 loop reads CASSPPERNEAFF. CDR3 coding DNA: TGTGCCAGCAGCCCGCCTGAGCGGAATGAAGCTTTCTTT.